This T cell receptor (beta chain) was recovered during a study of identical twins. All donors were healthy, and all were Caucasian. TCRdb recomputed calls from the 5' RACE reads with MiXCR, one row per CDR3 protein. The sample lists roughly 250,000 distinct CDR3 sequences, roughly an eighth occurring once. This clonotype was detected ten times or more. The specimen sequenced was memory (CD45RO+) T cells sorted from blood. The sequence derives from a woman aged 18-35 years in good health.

In DNA form, the CDR3 reads TGCAGCGTTGGACAGGCCTACGAGCAGTACTTC. It specifies CSVGQAYEQYF. The chain joins TRBV29-1 to TRBJ2-7; the D gene is possibly TRBD1 (6 bases). The CDR3 consists of 11 residues. In germline, CDR1 is SQVTM, CDR2 ANQGSEA. Trimming cost V 4 bases and J 2 bases, with 6 bases left between them.